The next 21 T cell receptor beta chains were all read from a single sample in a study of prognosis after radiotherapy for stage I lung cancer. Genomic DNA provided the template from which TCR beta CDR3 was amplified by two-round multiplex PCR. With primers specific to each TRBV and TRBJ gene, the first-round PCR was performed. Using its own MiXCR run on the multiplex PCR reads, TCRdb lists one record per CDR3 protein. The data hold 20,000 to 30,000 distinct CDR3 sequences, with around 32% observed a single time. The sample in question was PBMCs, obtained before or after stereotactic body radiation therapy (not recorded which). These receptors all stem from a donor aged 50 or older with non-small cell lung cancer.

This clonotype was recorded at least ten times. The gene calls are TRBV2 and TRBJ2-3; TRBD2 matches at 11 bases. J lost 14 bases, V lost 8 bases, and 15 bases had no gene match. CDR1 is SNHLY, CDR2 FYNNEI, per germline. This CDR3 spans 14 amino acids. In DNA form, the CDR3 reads TGTGCCAGCCTAAGATCGGACGCTAGCGGGGGGCTGTATTTT. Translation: CASLRSDASGGLYF.

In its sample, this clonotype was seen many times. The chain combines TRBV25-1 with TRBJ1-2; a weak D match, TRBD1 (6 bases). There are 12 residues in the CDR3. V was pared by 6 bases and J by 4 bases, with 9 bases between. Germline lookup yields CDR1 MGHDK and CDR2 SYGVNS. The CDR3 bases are TGTGCCAGCAGCAGGGGTGGCTATGGCTACACCTTC. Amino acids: CASSRGGYGYTF.

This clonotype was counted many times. DNA of the CDR3: TGTGCCAGTAGTAGGACTAGTGTCTCTCCCACTAGCACAGATACGCAGTATTTT. Its translation: CASSRTSVSPTSTDTQYF. J is TRBJ2-3 and V is TRBV19; 7 bases line up with TRBD2. This CDR3 region has 18 residues. In germline, CDR1 is LNHDA, CDR2 SQIVND (reference sequence). After removal of 4 bases from V and 0 bases from J, the junction contained 13 bases not matched to a gene.

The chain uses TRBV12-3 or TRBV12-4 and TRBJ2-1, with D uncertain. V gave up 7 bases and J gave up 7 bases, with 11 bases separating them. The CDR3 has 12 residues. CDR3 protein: CASILWGNEQFF. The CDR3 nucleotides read TGTGCCAGCATCCTCTGGGGTAATGAGCAGTTCTTC.

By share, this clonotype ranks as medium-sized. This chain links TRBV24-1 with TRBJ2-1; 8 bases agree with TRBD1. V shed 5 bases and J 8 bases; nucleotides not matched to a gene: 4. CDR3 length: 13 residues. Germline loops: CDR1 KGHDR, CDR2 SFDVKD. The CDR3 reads CATSVWDRHEQFF. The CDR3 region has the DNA TGTGCCACCAGTGTCTGGGACAGGCATGAGCAGTTCTTC.

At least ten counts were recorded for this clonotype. The CDR3 DNA is TGTGCCAGCTCACGGGACAGCAACTATGGCTACACCTTC. This translates into CASSRDSNYGYTF. The chain couples TRBV18 to TRBJ1-2, with TRBD1 matching over 7 bases. After removal of 4 bases from V and 2 bases from J, the junction contained 1 base not matched to a gene. Germline V gene lookup returns CDR1 KGHSH and CDR2 LQKENI. The length of the CDR3 is 13 residues.

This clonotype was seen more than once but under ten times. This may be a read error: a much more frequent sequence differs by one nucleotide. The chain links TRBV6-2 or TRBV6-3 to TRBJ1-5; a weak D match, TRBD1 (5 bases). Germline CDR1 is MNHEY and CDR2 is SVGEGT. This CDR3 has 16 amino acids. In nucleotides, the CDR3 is TGTGCCAGCAGTTACTCAAACCGGGACGAGAATCGGCCCCAGCATTTT. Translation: CASSYSNRDENRPQHF.

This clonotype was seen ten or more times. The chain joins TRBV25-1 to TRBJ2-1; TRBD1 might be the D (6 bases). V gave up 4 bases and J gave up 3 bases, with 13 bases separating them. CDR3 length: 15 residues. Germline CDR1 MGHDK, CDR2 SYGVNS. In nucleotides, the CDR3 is TGTGCCAGCAGTGCACAGTGGGACATCTACAATGAGCAGTTCTTC. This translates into CASSAQWDIYNEQFF.

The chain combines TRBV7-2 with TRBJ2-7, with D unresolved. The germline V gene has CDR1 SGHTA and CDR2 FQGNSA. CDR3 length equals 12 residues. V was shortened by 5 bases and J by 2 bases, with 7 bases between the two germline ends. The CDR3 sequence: CASSPHAYEQYF. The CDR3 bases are TGTGCCAGCAGCCCGCATGCCTACGAGCAGTACTTC.

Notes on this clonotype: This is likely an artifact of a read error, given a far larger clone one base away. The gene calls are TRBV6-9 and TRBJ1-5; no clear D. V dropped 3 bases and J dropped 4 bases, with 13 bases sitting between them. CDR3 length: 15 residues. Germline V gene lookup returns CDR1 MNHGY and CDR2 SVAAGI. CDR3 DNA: TGTGCCAGCAGTTACCCGTTCGGTGGTAATCAGCCCCAGCATTTT. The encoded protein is CASSYPFGGNQPQHF.

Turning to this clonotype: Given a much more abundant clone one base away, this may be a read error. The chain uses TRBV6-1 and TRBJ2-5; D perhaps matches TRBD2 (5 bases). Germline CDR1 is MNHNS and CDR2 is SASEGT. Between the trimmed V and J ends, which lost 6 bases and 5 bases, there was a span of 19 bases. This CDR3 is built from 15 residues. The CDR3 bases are TGTGCCAGCAGCACGACTATCGGGATTCCTGAGACCCAGTACTTC. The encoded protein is CASSTTIGIPETQYF.

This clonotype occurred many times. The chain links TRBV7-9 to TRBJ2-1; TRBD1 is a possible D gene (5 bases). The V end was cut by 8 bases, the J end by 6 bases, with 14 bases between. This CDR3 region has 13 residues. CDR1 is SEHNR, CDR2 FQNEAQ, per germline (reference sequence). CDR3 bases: TGTGCCAGCGGGGTTTGGGGCGTCAATGAGCAGTTCTTC. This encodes CASGVWGVNEQFF.

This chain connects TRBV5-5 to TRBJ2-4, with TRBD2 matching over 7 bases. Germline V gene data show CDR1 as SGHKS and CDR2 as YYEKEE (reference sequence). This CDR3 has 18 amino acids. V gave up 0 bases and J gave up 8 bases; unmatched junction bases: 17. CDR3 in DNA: TGTGCCAGCAGCTTGGATCCAGTACGTGTCTGCGGGAGTGACATTCAGTACTTC. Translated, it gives CASSLDPVRVCGSDIQYF.

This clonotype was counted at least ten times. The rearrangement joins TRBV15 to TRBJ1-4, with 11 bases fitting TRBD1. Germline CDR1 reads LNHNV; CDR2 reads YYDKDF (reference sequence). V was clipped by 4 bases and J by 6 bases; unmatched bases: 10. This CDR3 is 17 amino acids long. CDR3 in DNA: TGTGCCACCAGCACCCACCCCGGGACAGGGGGGTATGAAAAACTGTTTTTT. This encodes CATSTHPGTGGYEKLFF.

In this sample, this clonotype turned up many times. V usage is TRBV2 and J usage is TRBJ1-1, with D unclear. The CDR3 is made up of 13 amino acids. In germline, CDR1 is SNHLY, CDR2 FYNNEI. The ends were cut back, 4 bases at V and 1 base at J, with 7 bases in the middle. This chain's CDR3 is CASSGEGNTEAFF. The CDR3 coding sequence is TGTGCCAGCAGTGGCGAAGGGAACACTGAAGCTTTCTTT.

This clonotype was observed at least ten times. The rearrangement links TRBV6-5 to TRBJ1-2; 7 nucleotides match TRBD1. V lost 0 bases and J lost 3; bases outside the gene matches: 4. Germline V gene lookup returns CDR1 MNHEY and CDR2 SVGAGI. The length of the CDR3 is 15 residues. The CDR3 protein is CASSYSRQGYYGYTF. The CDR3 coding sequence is TGTGCCAGCAGTTACTCAAGACAGGGATACTATGGCTACACCTTC.

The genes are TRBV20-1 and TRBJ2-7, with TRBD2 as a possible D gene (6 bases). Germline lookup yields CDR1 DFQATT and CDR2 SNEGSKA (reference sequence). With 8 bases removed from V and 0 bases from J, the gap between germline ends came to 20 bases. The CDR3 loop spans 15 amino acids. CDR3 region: CSTTPPLGGSYEQYF. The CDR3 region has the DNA TGCAGTACTACACCTCCTTTGGGGGGCTCCTACGAGCAGTACTTC.

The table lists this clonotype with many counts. The CDR3 loop is CASSPGMGVSYEQYF. CDR3 sequence (DNA): TGTGCCAGCAGTCCAGGAATGGGAGTGAGCTACGAGCAGTACTTC. The rearrangement uses TRBV27 and TRBJ2-7; TRBD2 is a possible D gene (5 bases). The V end lost 5 bases, the J end lost 3 bases, and 17 bases lay between the germline ends. The CDR3 covers 15 residues. Germline V CDR1 and CDR2: MNHEY, SMNVEV (reference sequence).

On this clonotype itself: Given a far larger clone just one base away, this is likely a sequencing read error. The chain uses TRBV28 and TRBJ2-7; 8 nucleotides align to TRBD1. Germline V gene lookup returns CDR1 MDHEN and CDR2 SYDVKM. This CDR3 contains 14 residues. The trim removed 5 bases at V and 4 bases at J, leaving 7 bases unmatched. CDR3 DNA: TGTGCCAGCAGTCCCAGGACAGGGAGGTACGAGCAGTACTTC. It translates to CASSPRTGRYEQYF.

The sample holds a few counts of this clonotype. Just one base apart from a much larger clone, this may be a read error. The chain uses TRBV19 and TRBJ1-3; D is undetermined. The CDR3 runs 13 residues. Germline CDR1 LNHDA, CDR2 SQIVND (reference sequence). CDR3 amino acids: CSSSPNSGNTIYF. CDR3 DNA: TGTTCCAGTTCGCCCAACTCTGGAAACACCATATATTTT.

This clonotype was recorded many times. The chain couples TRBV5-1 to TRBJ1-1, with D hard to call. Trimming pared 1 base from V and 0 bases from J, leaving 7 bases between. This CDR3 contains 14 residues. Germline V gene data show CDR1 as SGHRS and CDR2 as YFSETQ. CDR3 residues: CASSLSGMNTEAFF. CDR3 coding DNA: TGCGCCAGCAGCTTGTCGGGGATGAACACTGAAGCTTTCTTT. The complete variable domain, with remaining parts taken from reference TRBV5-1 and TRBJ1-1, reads KAGVTQTPRYLIKTRGQQVTLSCSPISGHRSVSWYQQTPGQGLQFLFEYFSETQRNKGNFPGRFSGRQFSNSRSEMNVSTLELGDSALYLCASSLSGMNTEAFFGQGTRLTVV.